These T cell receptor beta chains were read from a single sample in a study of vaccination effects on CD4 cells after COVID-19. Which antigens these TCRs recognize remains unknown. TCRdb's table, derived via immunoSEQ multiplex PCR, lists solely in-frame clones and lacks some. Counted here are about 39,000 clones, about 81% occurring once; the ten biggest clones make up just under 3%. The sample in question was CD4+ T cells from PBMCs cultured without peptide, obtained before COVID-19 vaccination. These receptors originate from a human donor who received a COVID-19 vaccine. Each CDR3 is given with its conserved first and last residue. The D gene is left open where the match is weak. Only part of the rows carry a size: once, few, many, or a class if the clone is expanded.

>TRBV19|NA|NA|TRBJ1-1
TGTGCCAGTAGTCTGAGGGGGGAGGGATGGAGTGAAGCTTTCTTT
CASSLRGEGWSEAFF
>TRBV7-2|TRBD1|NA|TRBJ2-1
TGTGCCAGCAGCTTAAGGGGATCCGGGACAGGGTCCTCCTACAATGAGCAGTTCTTC
CASSLRGSGTGSSYNEQFF
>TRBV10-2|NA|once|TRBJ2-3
TGCGCCAGCAGCTCGGGACTTATCACAGATACGCAGTATTTT
CASSSGLITDTQYF
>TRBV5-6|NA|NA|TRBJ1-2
TGTGCCAGCAGCCGAGGGGCAGCCGTCCCCTATGGCTACACCTTC
CASSRGAAVPYGYTF
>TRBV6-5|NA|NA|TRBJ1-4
TGTGCCAGCACTCCTGGATATCCTAATGAAAAACTGTTTTTT
CASTPGYPNEKLFF
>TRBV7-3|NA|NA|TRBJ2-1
TGTGCCAGCAGCCCTGACAGCAATGAGCAGTTCTTC
CASSPDSNEQFF
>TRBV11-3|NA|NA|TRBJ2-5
TGTGCCAGCAGCTTATTGGCGGACTCTCCTAAGTACTTC
CASSLLADSPKYF
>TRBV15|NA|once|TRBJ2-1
TGTGCCACCAGCAGAGATCAAGGGTCCTACAATGAGCAGTTCTTC
CATSRDQGSYNEQFF
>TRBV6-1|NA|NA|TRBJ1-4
TGTGCCAGCAGTGAAGCGCTTCAGGCAGGGGAGGAAAAACTGTTTTTT
CASSEALQAGEEKLFF
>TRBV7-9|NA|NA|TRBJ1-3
TGTGCCAGCAGCTTAAATTGGCAGGGAAACACCATATATTTT
CASSLNWQGNTIYF
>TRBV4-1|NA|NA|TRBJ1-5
TGCGCCAGCAGCCAAGTCTTCCAATTCAATCAGCCCCAGCATTTT
CASSQVFQFNQPQHF
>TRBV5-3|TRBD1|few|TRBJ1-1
TGTGCCAGAAGTCTCATCCGGGACAGGGCTTTCACTGAAGCTTTCTTT
CARSLIRDRAFTEAFF
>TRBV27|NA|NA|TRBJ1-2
TGTGCCAGCAGTTGGACCGCAACTACCTATGGCTACACCTTC
CASSWTATTYGYTF
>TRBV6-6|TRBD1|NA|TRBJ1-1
TGTGCCAGCAGTCCCCAGGGGGGACGCGCTGAAGCTTTCTTT
CASSPQGGRAEAFF
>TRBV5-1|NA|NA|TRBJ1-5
TGCGCCAGCAGCTTGGATACAGGGAGCAATCAGCCCCAGCATTTT
CASSLDTGSNQPQHF
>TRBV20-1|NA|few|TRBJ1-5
TGCAGTGCTAGTTCACATCTGACGAGCAATCAGCCCCAGCATTTT
CSASSHLTSNQPQHF
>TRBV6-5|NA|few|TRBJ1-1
TGTGCCAGCAGTTCACTGACGGGGAACACTGAAGCTTTCTTT
CASSSLTGNTEAFF
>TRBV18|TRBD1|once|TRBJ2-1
TGTGCCAGCTCACCCTGGGACAGATACAATGAGCAGTTCTTC
CASSPWDRYNEQFF